Sequencing of this TCR beta chain was carried out in a study of shared clonotypes between healthy human individuals. Across the whole study: Every donor yielded three CD4 naive, three CD4 memory, two CD8 naive and one CD8 memory plate.

Sequencing was at deep level. TCRdb keeps only in-frame clones here, not all; method: immunoSEQ multiplex PCR. This sample has 180,000 or so clones, with 85% to 95% found just once. CD45RA-negative memory and CD45RA+ naive subsets were split from the CD4+ cells. Germline V gene sequence: CDR1 MNHEY, CDR2 SVGAGI. With 0 bases removed from V and 0 bases from J, the gap between germline ends came to 8 bases. The length of the CDR3 is 15 residues. The genes are TRBV6-5 and TRBJ1-2; D is unclear. What was sequenced was naive CD4+ T cells sorted from blood. Subset here: CD45RA+ positively selected. The sequence derives from a woman aged 30 to 39 in good health. The CDR3 DNA reads as TGTGCCAGCAGTTACTCCCGATGGTCTAACTATGGCTACACCTTC. Amino acids: CASSYSRWSNYGYTF.